Detailed here is one T cell receptor (beta chain). This CDR3 has 16 residues. V gave up 2 bases and J gave up 8 bases; unmatched junction bases: 8. Per germline, CDR1 KGHDR and CDR2 SFDVKD. This sample is drawn from a study of early T cells in non-severe SARS-CoV-2 infection. TCRdb called the 5' RACE reads again in MiXCR, with one record for every CDR3 protein. Among 75,000 to 95,000 distinct CDR3 sequences listed, 16% were seen once. The sample consisted of whole blood, taken at baseline. The receptor was isolated from an adult who was a healthcare worker with PCR-confirmed SARS-CoV-2 infection or an uninfected control (not recorded which). V is TRBV24-1 and J is TRBJ2-1; 10 nucleotides match TRBD2. CDR3 protein: CATSDSWASGSHEQFF. The CDR3 region has the DNA TGTGCCACCAGTGATTCTTGGGCTAGCGGGAGTCATGAGCAGTTCTTC.